Listed here are 19 T cell receptor beta chains from one sample, sequenced in a study of T cell changes during pregnancy in multiple sclerosis. Only in-frame clones appear in the TCRdb table, and some are missing; sequencing was by immunoSEQ multiplex PCR. The sample shows over 50,000 clones, roughly 88% of them seen only once. The material was peripheral blood, obtained in the first trimester of pregnancy. These TCRs come from a female donor with multiple sclerosis, enrolled in a pregnancy study.

The CDR3 DNA is TGCGCCAGCAGCTCGAGGCAGGGATACGAGCAGTACTTC. Protein: CASSSRQGYEQYF. The rearrangement links TRBV4-3 to TRBJ2-7; tentative D call: TRBD1 (5 bases). The CDR3 totals 13 residues. Germline V lookup: CDR1 LGHNA, CDR2 YSLEER. Trimming removed 5 bases at V and 4 bases at J, with 12 bases between.

J is TRBJ1-1 and V is TRBV25-1, with a weak D call TRBD1 (6 bases). V was cut by 4 bases and J by 5 bases, with 17 bases left in between. Germline V gives CDR1 MGHDK, CDR2 SYGVNS. CDR3 length equals 15 residues. The CDR3 region is CASSAGEQGWTEAFF. The CDR3 DNA reads TGTGCCAGCAGTGCGGGCGAACAGGGTTGGACTGAAGCTTTCTTT.

A note on this clone: Additional DNA sequences in this sample encode the identical CDR3. Here the CDR3 DNA reads TGTGCCAGCTCACCAGGGCAGGGAAATGAAAAACTGTTTTTT. Residues: CASSPGQGNEKLFF. The chain carries TRBV18 and TRBJ1-4, with D perhaps matching TRBD1 (5 bases). CDR3 size: 14 residues. V was trimmed by 2 bases and J by 5 bases, leaving 9 bases between them. Per germline, CDR1 KGHSH and CDR2 LQKENI.

The chain employs TRBV7-3 and TRBJ2-5, with a possible D match to TRBD1 (5 bases). Trimming pared 2 bases from V and 5 bases from J, leaving 15 bases between. This CDR3 has 15 amino acids. Germline lookup yields CDR1 SGHTA and CDR2 FQGTGA. CDR3 in amino acids: CASSLFAGMEETQYF. CDR3 nucleotides: TGTGCCAGCAGCTTATTTGCAGGGATGGAGGAGACCCAGTACTTC.

This clone has a handful of counts. The chain recombines TRBV7-9 with TRBJ2-2, with D unclear. Looked up from germline, CDR1 is SEHNR and CDR2 is FQNEAQ (reference sequence). The CDR3 runs to 15 residues. Trimming pared 5 bases from V and 6 bases from J, leaving 16 bases between. CDR3 loop: CASSLWITGPGELFF. The DNA of the CDR3 is TGTGCCAGCAGCCTTTGGATCACTGGGCCCGGGGAGCTGTTTTTT.

The V and J genes are TRBV5-1 and TRBJ2-1; 8 bases are shared with TRBD2. Trimming cost V 2 bases and J 2 bases; bases outside gene matches: 6. The CDR3 loop spans 16 amino acids. The germline CDR1 and CDR2 sequences are SGHRS and YFSETQ. The chain's CDR3 is CASSFTSGLAYNEQFF. DNA of the CDR3: TGCGCCAGCAGCTTCACTAGCGGCCTTGCCTACAATGAGCAGTTCTTC.

There are many counts of this clone. This chain uses TRBV5-4 with TRBJ1-1; 8 bases are a match to TRBD1. Trimming cost V 1 base and J 5 bases; bases outside gene matches: 4. The CDR3 extends over 14 amino acids. The germline V gene has CDR1 SGHNT and CDR2 YYREEE (reference sequence). In DNA form, the CDR3 reads TGTGCCAGCAGCTTGTTCAGGGGGCAGACTGAAGCTTTCTTT. Encoded protein: CASSLFRGQTEAFF.

V gene TRBV9 combines with J gene TRBJ2-3; tentatively, D is TRBD2 (6 bases). This CDR3 has 16 residues. Germline V gene lookup returns CDR1 SGDLS and CDR2 YYNGEE. Trimming left V 1 base short and J 2 bases short, with 14 bases between. DNA for the CDR3: TGTGCCAGCAGCGTATCCACCCGGGAGCCCACAGATACGCAGTATTTT. Translated, it gives CASSVSTREPTDTQYF.

This clone was detected once. This chain connects TRBV6-1 to TRBJ2-3; D remains unclear. The CDR3 totals 14 residues. Germline V gene lookup returns CDR1 MNHNS and CDR2 SASEGT. Trimming stripped 4 bases from V and 2 bases from J, with 10 bases between. This CDR3 is CASSVDTLTDTQYF. In DNA form, the CDR3 reads TGTGCCAGCAGTGTTGACACCCTCACAGATACGCAGTATTTT.

J is TRBJ2-5 and V is TRBV10-2, with 10 bases matching TRBD2. This CDR3 has 16 amino acids. The V gene end was trimmed by 0 bases and the J gene end by 5 bases; junction bases not matched to a gene: 6. The germline V gene has CDR1 WSHSY and CDR2 SAAADI. DNA of the CDR3: TGCGCCAGCAGTGAGTCCGCTAGCGGGAGTAGGGAGACCCAGTACTTC. Its translation: CASSESASGSRETQYF.

CDR3 coding DNA: TGTGCCAGCAGTTACACCGGACAGGATACTGAAGCTTTCTTT. It specifies CASSYTGQDTEAFF. The chain links TRBV6-5 to TRBJ1-1, with TRBD1 matching 7 bases. CDR3 length: 14 residues. Trimming at V came to 2 bases and at J to 5 bases, leaving 5 bases not matched to a gene. Looked up from germline, CDR1 is MNHEY and CDR2 is SVGAGI.

The genes are TRBV5-1 and TRBJ2-3; 9 bases line up with TRBD2. The CDR3 covers 16 residues. V gave up 1 base and J gave up 2 bases; unmatched junction bases: 5. CDR1 SGHRS and CDR2 YFSETQ come from the germline V gene. The CDR3 loop reads CASSLRLAGSTDTQYF. The CDR3 DNA follows: TGCGCCAGCAGCTTGAGGCTAGCGGGATCCACAGATACGCAGTATTTT.

The chain has TRBV7-9 and TRBJ2-7; tentatively, D is TRBD1 (6 bases). This CDR3 comprises 14 residues. The germline V gene has CDR1 SEHNR and CDR2 FQNEAQ (reference sequence). Trimming took off 2 bases at V and 3 bases at J, with 11 bases between the two ends. The CDR3 coding sequence is TGTGCCAGCAGCTTAATTTCGGACAGCTACGAGCAGTACTTC. Amino acid sequence: CASSLISDSYEQYF.

V and J are TRBV11-2 and TRBJ2-7; 9 bases line up with TRBD2. CDR3 length: 15 amino acids. Germline loops: CDR1 SGHAT, CDR2 FQNNGV. V lost 3 bases and J lost 6; bases outside the gene matches: 9. Here the CDR3 DNA reads TGTGCCAGCAGCTTGACGACTAGCGGCCCTGTCGAGCAGTACTTC. Protein: CASSLTTSGPVEQYF. The full variable domain, in which reference TRBV11-2 and TRBJ2-7 provide the parts outside the CDR3, is EAGVAQSPRYKIIEKRQSVAFWCNPISGHATLYWYQQILGQGPKLLIQFQNNGVVDDSQLPKDRFSAERLKGVDSTLKIQPAKLEDSAVYLCASSLTTSGPVEQYFGPGTRLTVT.

V usage is TRBV10-3 and J usage is TRBJ1-3; TRBD1 agrees at 10 bases. The CDR3 contains 19 residues. The V gene's germline CDR1 is ENHRY and CDR2 SYGVKD. V lost 4 bases to trimming and J lost 0 bases; unmatched junction nucleotides: 12. The CDR3 DNA reads TGTGCCATCAGTGCACCCGGGACAGGGGTTTTAAGCTCTGGAAACACCATATATTTT. This gives the protein CAISAPGTGVLSSGNTIYF.

In this sample, this clone turned up once. V gene TRBV7-9 combines with J gene TRBJ1-4; D is uncertain. The CDR3 consists of 16 residues. Germline values: CDR1 SEHNR, CDR2 FQNEAQ (reference sequence). V lost 3 bases to trimming and J lost 7 bases, with 18 bases between them. CDR3 sequence (DNA): TGTGCCAGCAGCTTTCGAACGGGTTCCGCGTCTGAAAAACTGTTTTTT. Amino acids: CASSFRTGSASEKLFF.

A remark on this clone: Compared with germline, one end of the junction differs, possibly owing to a read error. This same CDR3 is encoded by further DNA sequences in the sample. V gene TRBV5-6 combines with J gene TRBJ1-3, with D hard to call. Germline V CDR1 and CDR2: SGHDT, YYEEEE. The CDR3 loop spans 14 amino acids. This CDR3 reads CASSLPTPRNTIYF. The CDR3 DNA sequence: TGCGCCAGCAGCTTACCGACACCCCGTAACACCATATATTTT.

The rearrangement joins TRBV6-4 to TRBJ1-2, with a possible D match to TRBD1 (5 bases). V was shortened by 4 bases and J by 5 bases, with 11 bases between the two germline ends. The CDR3 contains 13 residues. Germline CDR1 reads MRHNA; CDR2 reads SNTAGT. CDR3 DNA sequence: TGTGCCAGCAGTGCCGTGACAGATTATGGCTACACCTTC. The encoded protein is CASSAVTDYGYTF.

This sequence joins TRBV6-5 and TRBJ1-5; no firm D call. With 8 bases removed from V and 4 bases from J, the gap between germline ends came to 12 bases. The CDR3 length is 13 residues. Germline CDR1 and CDR2: MNHEY and SVGAGI. The CDR3 loop is CASPPPGNQPQHF. The DNA for the CDR3 is TGTGCCAGCCCCCCGCCAGGTAATCAGCCCCAGCATTTT.